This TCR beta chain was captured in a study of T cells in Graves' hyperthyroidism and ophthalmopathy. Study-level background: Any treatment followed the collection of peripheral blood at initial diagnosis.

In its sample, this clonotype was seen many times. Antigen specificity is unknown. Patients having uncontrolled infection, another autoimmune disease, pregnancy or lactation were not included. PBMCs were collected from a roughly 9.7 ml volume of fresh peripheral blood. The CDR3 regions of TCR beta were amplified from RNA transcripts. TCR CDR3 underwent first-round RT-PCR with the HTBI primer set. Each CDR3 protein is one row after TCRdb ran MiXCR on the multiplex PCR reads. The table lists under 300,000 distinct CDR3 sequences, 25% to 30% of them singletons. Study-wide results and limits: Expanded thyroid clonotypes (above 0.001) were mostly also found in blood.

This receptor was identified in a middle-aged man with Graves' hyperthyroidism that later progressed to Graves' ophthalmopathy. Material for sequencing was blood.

The CDR3 DNA reads TGTGCCATCAGGAAGGGGACAGAGGCTAATTCACCCCTCCACTTT. This gives the protein CAIRKGTEANSPLHF. The rearrangement links TRBV10-3 to TRBJ1-6; 7 nucleotides agree with TRBD1. Germline V gives CDR1 ENHRY, CDR2 SYGVKD. J lost 6 bases, V lost 6 bases, and 8 bases had no gene match. The CDR3 length is 15 residues.